This TCR beta chain is drawn from a study of T cell responses to AZD1222 COVID-19 vaccine. Broader study findings: The study found vaccine-associated CD4 TCRs spanning spike, dominant at 160-218 and 743-854. Clonal diversity may have been underestimated, and the donors were mostly white British, with more females than males. Baseline seropositivity characterized only six or seven AZD1222 recipients.

Using immunoSEQ multiplex PCR, the repertoire was profiled, and TCRdb retains in-frame clones only, with some absent. The table has over 85,000 clones, 85% to 95% seen once. With respect to this clone: What it binds is unknown.

V lost 0 bases to trimming and J lost 0 bases, with 9 bases between them. Germline CDR1 reads LNHDA; CDR2 reads SQIVND (reference sequence). The length of the CDR3 is 16 residues. This TCR was sampled from an adult who received the AZD1222 COVID-19 vaccine. J is TRBJ1-5 and V is TRBV19; D is unclear. Sequences were derived from peripheral blood, sampled 28 days after the second AZD1222 dose. Here the CDR3 DNA reads TGTGCCAGTAGTATAGAAGGGCACTATAGCAATCAGCCCCAGCATTTT. Residues: CASSIEGHYSNQPQHF.